A selection of T cell receptor beta chains follows, all from one sample in a study of coeliac disease. Only in-frame clones appear in the TCRdb table, and some are missing; sequencing was by immunoSEQ multiplex PCR. The sample records about 4,700 clones, over 55% being singletons. Specimen: lamina propria lymphocytes from the gut. Receptor source: a woman between 65 and 79 years old with celiac disease. The CDR3 runs from the conserved cysteine through the conserved F or W. The D gene is left open where the match is weak. Where a row states a size, it is once, few, many or the class of an expanded clone; other rows omit it.

>NA|TRBV19|NA|TRBJ2-3
TGTGCCAGTAGTTTGGGGGGGGGCGGCACAGATACGCAGTATTTT
CASSLGGGGTDTQYF
>few|TRBV28|NA|TRBJ2-5
TGTGCCAGCAGTTTCGGGATCGAGGGCCAAGAGACCCAGTACTTC
CASSFGIEGQETQYF
>NA|TRBV7-2|TRBD1|TRBJ1-5
TGTGCCAGCAGCTCCGACAGGGACCAGCCCCAGCATTTT
CASSSDRDQPQHF
>NA|TRBV10-3|NA|TRBJ1-2
TGTGCCATCAGTGAGAACGTGGGGGTAGGGGGTCAAGGCTATGGCTACACCTTC
CAISENVGVGGQGYGYTF
>few|TRBV6-5|NA|TRBJ1-5
TGTGCCAGCAGTCCCAGTAATCAGCCCCAGCATTTT
CASSPSNQPQHF
>few|TRBV7-9|TRBD1|TRBJ1-1
TGTGCCAGCAGCCAGATACAGGGGAAGGGCACTGAAGCTTTCTTT
CASSQIQGKGTEAFF
>NA|TRBV7-9|NA|TRBJ2-4
TGTGCCAGCACCTATTCTGACAAAAACATTCAGTACTTC
CASTYSDKNIQYF
>few|TRBV6-5|NA|TRBJ1-1
TGTGCCAGCAGTTACGGGGGGATGAACACTGAAGCTTTCTTT
CASSYGGMNTEAFF
>NA|TRBV19|NA|TRBJ1-1
TGTGCCAGTAGTGTCGGATTGACAGCAGAAGCTTTCTTT
CASSVGLTAEAFF
>NA|TRBV5-1|NA|TRBJ1-1
TGCGCCAGCAGCTTGGGACGGGGGGGCGGGAACACTGAAGCTTTCTTT
CASSLGRGGGNTEAFF
>few|TRBV7-9|TRBD1|TRBJ1-2
TGTGCCAGCAGAGAAGGGACAGACTATGGCTACACCTTC
CASREGTDYGYTF
>NA|TRBV30|TRBD2|TRBJ2-3
TGTGCCTGGAGTGTATCCCGTACACTAGCGTTTAAGACAGATACGCAGTATTTT
CAWSVSRTLAFKTDTQYF
>few|TRBV20-1|NA|TRBJ1-1
TGCAGTGTACAGGGGAACACTGAAGCTTTCTTT
CSVQGNTEAFF
>NA|TRBV7-9|NA|TRBJ1-6
TGTGCCAGCAGCTTCGGTTCACCCCTCCACTTT
CASSFGSPLHF
>NA|TRBV19|NA|TRBJ2-6
TGTGCCAGTAGTATAGCCCTCTCACTCTCTGGGGCCAACGTCCTGACTTTC
CASSIALSLSGANVLTF
>NA|TRBV7-4|NA|TRBJ1-5
TGTGCCAGCATCCTAGGGGAACAGGGCAATCAGCCCCAGCATTTT
CASILGEQGNQPQHF
>NA|TRBV7-2|NA|TRBJ2-7
TGTGCCAGCAGCTCTACCCCTAACTACGAGCAGTACTTC
CASSSTPNYEQYF
>NA|TRBV5-5|NA|TRBJ1-2
TGTGCCAGCAGCTCGGATCCCCAGGGTTATGGCTACACCTTC
CASSSDPQGYGYTF
>NA|TRBV2|TRBD1|TRBJ2-1
TGTGCCAGCAGTGTAACCGGGACAGGGGTTTCCTACAATGAGCAGTTCTTC
CASSVTGTGVSYNEQFF
>NA|TRBV11-1|NA|TRBJ1-1
TGTGCCAGCAGCTTGGGCAGAGGGAGCACTGAAGCTTTCTTT
CASSLGRGSTEAFF
>few|TRBV6-4|NA|TRBJ2-3
TGTGCCAGCAGTGACTCGGGTATGGGGAGCGATACGCAGTATTTT
CASSDSGMGSDTQYF
>NA|TRBV7-9|TRBD1|TRBJ1-6
TGTGCCGTAGGCGACAGGGCGGGGTCCTATAATTCACCCCTCCACTTT
CAVGDRAGSYNSPLHF
>NA|TRBV6-5|TRBD1|TRBJ1-1
TGTGCCAGCAGTTACGGGGACAGGGGGAACACTGAAGCTTTCTTT
CASSYGDRGNTEAFF
>NA|TRBV5-1|TRBD1|TRBJ1-4
TGCGCCAGCAGCCCTCGGCAGGGGGATGAAAAACTGTTTTTT
CASSPRQGDEKLFF
>few|TRBV30|NA|TRBJ1-6
TGTGCCTGGAGCAGGGATAATTCACCCCTCCACTTT
CAWSRDNSPLHF
>few|TRBV15|NA|TRBJ2-1
TGTGCCACTACTAGGGAGAGCTCCTACAATGAGCAGTTCTTC
CATTRESSYNEQFF
>NA|TRBV5-1|TRBD2|TRBJ2-7
TGCGCCAGCAGCTTGGCCAACGGGGGGGACTACGAGCAGTACTTC
CASSLANGGDYEQYF
>NA|TRBV19|TRBD1|TRBJ2-1
TGTGCCACTCCGGACAGGGTGGTTAGGAATGAGCAGTTCTTC
CATPDRVVRNEQFF
>NA|TRBV4-2|NA|TRBJ1-3
TGTGCCAGCAGCCAAGTTCGGGGCTCTGGAAACACCATATATTTT
CASSQVRGSGNTIYF
>NA|TRBV7-8|NA|TRBJ1-2
TGTGCCAGCAGCCCCCCTTGGGCAGGGGAAGCCTATGGCTACACCTTC
CASSPPWAGEAYGYTF
>NA|TRBV2|TRBD2|TRBJ2-2
TGTGCCAGCAGTTTACCTACTAGCGGGGTAAACACCGGGGAGCTGTTTTTT
CASSLPTSGVNTGELFF
>once|TRBV29-1|NA|TRBJ1-6
TGCAGCACCTTTAATAGCAGCTCCTATAATTCACCCCTCCACTTT
CSTFNSSSYNSPLHF
>NA|TRBV11-2|TRBD1|TRBJ1-1
TGTGCCAGCAGCTTACGTCAGGGGGGAGACACTGAAGCTTTCTTT
CASSLRQGGDTEAFF
>NA|TRBV7-9|TRBD1|TRBJ1-1
TGTGCCAGCAGCTTACCCAGACAGGGGAAAAATGAAGCTTTCTTT
CASSLPRQGKNEAFF
>few|TRBV19|TRBD2|TRBJ2-5
TGTGCCAGTAGTAGGGGGGGGGATCGGCAAGAGACCCAGTACTTC
CASSRGGDRQETQYF
>NA|TRBV27|TRBD1|TRBJ2-1
TGTGCCAGCCAAACGATCGACAGGGGTGGTGAGCAGTTCTTC
CASQTIDRGGEQFF
>few|TRBV4-1|NA|TRBJ1-1
TGCGCCAGCAGCCAAGATCTGGGCGCTGAAGCTTTCTTT
CASSQDLGAEAFF
>once|TRBV19|NA|TRBJ2-1
TGTGCCAGTAGGAGAGAGGGGGTCTACAATGAGCAGTTCTTC
CASRREGVYNEQFF
>NA|TRBV4-3|NA|TRBJ1-1
TGCGCCAGCAGCCGAACCGAGTGGGGCTCTGAAGCTTTCTTT
CASSRTEWGSEAFF
>few|TRBV27|NA|TRBJ1-3
TGTGCCAGCCGGGGGTTAGGAAACACCATATATTTT
CASRGLGNTIYF
>NA|TRBV7-9|NA|TRBJ1-4
TGTGCCAGCAGCTCGATTAGAGGGCAGGATGAGGAAAAACTGTTTTTT
CASSSIRGQDEEKLFF
>NA|TRBV4-1|TRBD2|TRBJ2-1
TGCGCCAGCAGCCCACTAGCGGGCCTAAAGCATGAGCAGTTCTTC
CASSPLAGLKHEQFF
>NA|TRBV28|TRBD1|TRBJ2-7
TGTGCCAGCAGTTTATGGGACAGGGGGTCCTACGAGCAGTACTTC
CASSLWDRGSYEQYF
>once|TRBV28|TRBD1|TRBJ1-2
TGTGCCAGCAGTTTATGGGACAGGGTGTATGGCTACACCTTC
CASSLWDRVYGYTF
>NA|TRBV5-6|NA|TRBJ2-1
TGTGCCAGCAGCTTGGCCAGGTGGAATGAGCAGTTCTTC
CASSLARWNEQFF
>NA|TRBV19|NA|TRBJ1-4
TGTGCCAGCTCAGGGGTGCTCAATGAAAAACTGTTTTTT
CASSGVLNEKLFF
>NA|TRBV6-1|TRBD1|TRBJ1-1
TGTGCCAGCAGGGCGACAGGGACCACTGAAGCTTTCTTT
CASRATGTTEAFF
>NA|TRBV29-1|NA|TRBJ2-7
TGCAGCGTCATCATTACCGGGGAGTCCGAGCAGTGCTTC
CSVIITGESEQCF
>NA|TRBV5-1|NA|TRBJ1-2
TGCGCCAGCAGCTTGGGGCAGAACTATGGCTACACCTTC
CASSLGQNYGYTF
>NA|TRBV7-2|TRBD1|TRBJ1-5
TGTGCCAGCAGCCCAGGGACAGGGCTCCAGCATTTT
CASSPGTGLQHF
>NA|TRBV2|TRBD1|TRBJ2-2
TGTGCCAGCAGCGGCCGGGACAGGGTTGGGGGGGAGCTGTTTTTT
CASSGRDRVGGELFF
>NA|TRBV7-6|TRBD2|TRBJ2-3
TGTGCCAGCAGCGGACAGACTAGCGGGGGGCCGCCAGGGGGCACAGATACGCAGTATTTT
CASSGQTSGGPPGGTDTQYF